Each of the 25 T cell receptor beta chains below was sequenced from the same sample in a study of cytomegalovirus exposure and HLA in healthy donors. The PCR used 60 Vbeta and 13 Jbeta primers. TCRdb's table, derived via immunoSEQ multiplex PCR, lists solely in-frame clones and lacks some. The table shows more than 100,000 clones, with 80% occurring only once. Material for sequencing was PBMCs. The receptors were gathered from a female donor in good health and CMV-seropositive.

V usage is TRBV6-5 and J usage is TRBJ1-2; TRBD1 might be the D (5 bases). Germline V gene sequence: CDR1 MNHEY, CDR2 SVGAGI. V was pared by 0 bases and J by 6 bases, with 11 bases between. The CDR3 extends over 14 amino acids. CDR3 in DNA: TGTGCCAGCAGTTACTCGGGGGGAAAAAATGGCTACACCTTC. It is translated as CASSYSGGKNGYTF.

This clone was picked up one time. The chain is built from TRBV5-8 and TRBJ1-2, with TRBD1 as a possible D gene (6 bases). Trimming stripped 5 bases from V and 6 bases from J, with 14 bases between. There are 13 residues in the CDR3. Germline V CDR1 and CDR2: SGHTS, YDEGEE. The CDR3 bases are TGTGCCAGCAGTAGCCCCAGGGGAGATGGCTACACCTTC. Translation: CASSSPRGDGYTF.

The V and J genes are TRBV28 and TRBJ1-2, with 9 bases lining up with TRBD1. J was trimmed by 6 bases and V by 5 bases; bases with no gene match: 10. The germline V gene has CDR1 MDHEN and CDR2 SYDVKM. This CDR3 contains 15 residues. CDR3 DNA: TGTGCCAGCAGTCCCCCCCCGGGACAGGGAAATGGCTACACCTTC. Amino acids: CASSPPPGQGNGYTF.

The V and J genes are TRBV13 and TRBJ2-3; 8 bases align to TRBD1. Germline V gene sequence: CDR1 PRHDT, CDR2 FYEKMQ (reference sequence). This CDR3 contains 14 residues. Unmatched junction bases numbered 6, after V lost 5 bases and J lost 5 bases. CDR3: CASSPGQGRDTQYF. The CDR3 bases are TGTGCCAGCAGCCCCGGACAGGGTAGAGATACGCAGTATTTT.

J is TRBJ2-7 and V is TRBV18, with D possibly TRBD1 on 5 matching bases. V gave up 5 bases and J gave up 2 bases, with 13 bases separating them. Germline V lookup: CDR1 KGHSH, CDR2 LQKENI. This CDR3 comprises 14 residues. Here the CDR3 reads CASSIQGEAYEQYF. The CDR3 DNA reads TGTGCCAGCTCAATCCAGGGCGAAGCCTACGAGCAGTACTTC.

DNA for the CDR3: TGTGCCAGTAGTATAGTTTCAGACAGATACTCTGGAAACACCATATATTTT. This codes for CASSIVSDRYSGNTIYF. The chain employs TRBV19 and TRBJ1-3; TRBD1 might be the D (5 bases). The germline V gene encodes CDR1 LNHDA and CDR2 SQIVND (reference sequence). This CDR3 is built from 17 residues. Trimming pared 1 base from V and 0 bases from J, leaving 13 bases between.

This chain links TRBV6-1 with TRBJ1-1; tentatively, D is TRBD1 (5 bases). Germline CDR1 reads MNHNS; CDR2 reads SASEGT. The CDR3 has 13 residues. V was trimmed by 8 bases and J by 0 bases, leaving 10 bases between them. The DNA of the CDR3 is TGTGCCAGCCACAGACAGCTGAACACTGAAGCTTTCTTT. Protein: CASHRQLNTEAFF.

J is TRBJ2-7 and V is TRBV10-3; no clear D gene. Germline CDR1 and CDR2: ENHRY and SYGVKD. CDR3 size: 13 residues. V dropped 0 bases and J dropped 4 bases, with 7 bases sitting between them. The CDR3 DNA reads as TGTGCCATCAGTGAGTCAATAGCTTACGAGCAGTACTTC. Encoded protein: CAISESIAYEQYF.

This rearrangement joins TRBV15 to TRBJ2-7, with D maybe TRBD2 (5 bases). The CDR3 has 16 residues. V dropped 0 bases and J dropped 4 bases, with 16 bases sitting between them. Germline V gives CDR1 LNHNV, CDR2 YYDKDF (reference sequence). The CDR3 DNA follows: TGTGCCACCAGCAGAGATTTAGGAGCGGTGTTGTACGAGCAGTACTTC. Residues: CATSRDLGAVLYEQYF.

V is TRBV2 and J is TRBJ2-3; 8 nucleotides align to TRBD2. V gave up 6 bases and J gave up 1 base; unmatched junction bases: 6. The CDR3 length is 15 residues. The germline V gene has CDR1 SNHLY and CDR2 FYNNEI. CDR3 nucleotide sequence: TGTGCCAGCAGGGTGCAGACTAGCGGCACAGATACGCAGTATTTT. It specifies CASRVQTSGTDTQYF.

V and J are TRBV7-6 and TRBJ1-2, with 9 bases matching TRBD1. Trimming cost V 5 bases and J 8 bases; bases outside gene matches: 9. The V gene's germline CDR1 is SGHVS and CDR2 FNYEAQ. The CDR3 is made up of 14 amino acids. Here the CDR3 DNA reads TGTGCCAGCAGCATCGGGGACAGGGCTGAAGGCTACACCTTC. Protein sequence: CASSIGDRAEGYTF.

The V and J genes are TRBV18 and TRBJ1-1; TRBD1 matches 10 bases. Germline V CDR1 and CDR2: KGHSH, LQKENI. J gave up 4 bases and V 6 bases, and 11 bases lay outside the gene matches. The CDR3 runs to 16 residues. CDR3 in amino acids: CASSPGTGVIGTEAFF. In DNA form, the CDR3 reads TGTGCCAGCTCGCCCGGGACAGGGGTAATAGGCACTGAAGCTTTCTTT.

This clone was seen a few times. This rearrangement joins TRBV5-6 to TRBJ2-1; D unclear. Germline CDR1 reads SGHDT; CDR2 reads YYEEEE. Trimming removed 2 bases at V and 10 bases at J, with 13 bases between. The CDR3 contains 13 residues. The CDR3 DNA follows: TGTGCCAGCAGCTTTGAAGTTTCGAGCGAGCAGTTCTTC. The encoded protein is CASSFEVSSEQFF.

V and J are TRBV7-2 and TRBJ1-1, with 7 positions matching TRBD1. V was clipped by 1 base and J by 6 bases; unmatched bases: 11. The CDR3 covers 16 residues. CDR1 is SGHTA and CDR2 is FQGNSA in the germline V gene. CDR3 bases: TGTGCCAGCAGCTTAGTGGCTGGGCAGGGGGGACCTGAAGCTTTCTTT. Translating it yields CASSLVAGQGGPEAFF.

J is TRBJ1-3 and V is TRBV19, with 8 positions matching TRBD1. The CDR3 length is 13 residues. V lost 4 bases, J lost 7 bases, and 3 bases stayed unmatched. Germline values: CDR1 LNHDA, CDR2 SQIVND (reference sequence). The CDR3, as DNA: TGTGCCAGTAGTACCCGACAGGGGAACACCATATATTTT. Translating it yields CASSTRQGNTIYF.

CDR3 nucleotide sequence: TGCGCCAGCAGCTCCCTGACTAATTCGGAGACCCAGTACTTC. It is translated as CASSSLTNSETQYF. The V and J genes are TRBV5-1 and TRBJ2-5, with D perhaps TRBD2 (5 bases). CDR1 SGHRS and CDR2 YFSETQ come from the germline V gene. The CDR3 totals 14 residues. The V end was cut by 3 bases, the J end by 5 bases, with 14 bases between.

This clone has more than one count but fewer than ten. The rearrangement joins TRBV5-6 to TRBJ2-7, with a tentative D call TRBD1 (5 bases). Trimming took off 6 bases at V and 1 base at J, with 14 bases between the two ends. The CDR3 has 14 residues. CDR1 and CDR2 (germline): SGHDT, YYEEEE. The CDR3: CASIKLGVSYEQYF. For the CDR3, the DNA is TGTGCCAGCATAAAATTAGGGGTATCCTACGAGCAGTACTTC.

The J gene is TRBJ2-5, the V gene TRBV10-3; TRBD1 aligns across 8 bases. The length of the CDR3 is 16 residues. From germline, CDR1 is ENHRY and CDR2 SYGVKD. The V segment lost 4 bases and the J segment 1 base; nucleotides outside the gene matches: 8. The CDR3 here is CAISVSGQGGQETQYF. Written as DNA, the CDR3 is TGTGCCATCAGTGTTTCTGGACAGGGTGGCCAAGAGACCCAGTACTTC.

CDR3 protein: CATSSRRGGGQPQHF. CDR3 DNA sequence: TGTGCCACCAGCAGCCGCCGAGGGGGGGGTCAGCCCCAGCATTTT. The V and J genes are TRBV15 and TRBJ1-5; the D gene is possibly TRBD1 (6 bases). Trimming left V 3 bases short and J 6 bases short, with 15 bases between. The CDR3 has 15 residues. Per germline, CDR1 LNHNV and CDR2 YYDKDF (reference sequence).

This clone was found a few times. The V call is TRBV6-1, the J call TRBJ1-5; 8 bases line up with TRBD1. There are 15 residues in the CDR3. Germline values: CDR1 MNHNS, CDR2 SASEGT. The junction had 12 bases not matched to a gene; V was cut back by 8 bases and J by 6 bases. CDR3 residues: CASRRSGQGLQPQHF. As DNA, the CDR3 is TGTGCCAGCCGACGATCAGGACAGGGCCTTCAGCCCCAGCATTTT.

V gene TRBV4-1 combines with J gene TRBJ2-5, with D perhaps matching TRBD1 (5 bases). V lost 0 bases and J 4 bases, leaving 15 bases between the germline ends. The germline V gene encodes CDR1 MGHRA and CDR2 YSYEKL. The CDR3 consists of 16 residues. This chain's CDR3 is CASSQDGAGHLETQYF. The CDR3 DNA is TGCGCCAGCAGCCAAGATGGGGCAGGGCATCTAGAGACCCAGTACTTC.

This clone appeared a few times. V usage is TRBV6-5 and J usage is TRBJ1-5; TRBD1 matches at 8 bases. Germline-derived CDR1 and CDR2 are MNHEY and SVGAGI. This CDR3 is built from 15 residues. With 6 bases clipped from V and 2 bases from J, the junction kept 6 bases outside the gene matches. The CDR3 reads CASSGTGLGNQPQHF. The CDR3 region has the DNA TGTGCCAGCAGCGGGACAGGTTTGGGCAATCAGCCCCAGCATTTT.

The rearrangement joins TRBV19 to TRBJ1-5, with D possibly matching TRBD1 (6 bases). The CDR3 runs 16 residues. V was clipped by 5 bases and J by 1 base, with 15 bases between them. Germline V CDR1 and CDR2: LNHDA, SQIVND (reference sequence). CDR3 loop: CASSPPGTHSNQPQHF. The CDR3 region has the DNA TGTGCCAGTAGTCCCCCCGGGACACACAGCAATCAGCCCCAGCATTTT.

The genes are TRBV2 and TRBJ2-6; D is unclear. The V end was cut by 11 bases, the J end by 0 bases, with 17 bases between. CDR3 length: 16 residues. Germline assignment: CDR1 SNHLY and CDR2 FYNNEI. CDR3 DNA: TGTGCCTCAAAAGGCCCTTCAGGCTCTGGGGCCAACGTCCTGACTTTC. Protein: CASKGPSGSGANVLTF.

The chain joins TRBV7-2 to TRBJ2-3; 8 bases are a match to TRBD2. V lost 10 bases to trimming and J lost 0 bases; unmatched junction nucleotides: 3. Germline loops: CDR1 SGHTA, CDR2 FQGNSA. CDR3 length: 13 amino acids. CDR3 in amino acids: CATRLASTDTQYF. CDR3 sequence (DNA): TGTGCCACTAGACTAGCGAGCACAGATACGCAGTATTTT.